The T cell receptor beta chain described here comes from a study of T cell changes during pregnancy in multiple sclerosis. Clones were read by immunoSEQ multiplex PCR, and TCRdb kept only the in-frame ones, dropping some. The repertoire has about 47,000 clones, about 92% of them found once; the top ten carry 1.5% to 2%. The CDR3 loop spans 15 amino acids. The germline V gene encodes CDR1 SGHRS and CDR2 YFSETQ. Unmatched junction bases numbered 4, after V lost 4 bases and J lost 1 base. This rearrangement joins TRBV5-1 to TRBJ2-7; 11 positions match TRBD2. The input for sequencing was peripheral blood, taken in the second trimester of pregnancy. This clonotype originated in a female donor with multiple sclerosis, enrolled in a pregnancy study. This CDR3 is CASSRLAGSSYEQYF. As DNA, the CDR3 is TGCGCCAGCAGCCGACTAGCGGGATCGTCCTACGAGCAGTACTTC.